A single sample is the source of the 8 T cell receptor beta chains below, sequenced in a study of Ad26.COV2.S vaccination and SARS-CoV-2 variants. Method: immunoSEQ multiplex PCR; TCRdb's copy keeps in-frame clones and lacks some. The sample carries 350,000 to 450,000 clones, around 87% recorded once. Stated treatment: some 19 received Ad26.COV2.S at low or high dose, single or two shots; roughly 5 received placebo; per-sample allocation not given. The samples were gathered on day 63 after the first injection of vaccine or placebo. This specimen was peripheral blood, taken in a trial of Ad26.COV2.S vaccine versus placebo. The receptors were gathered from a person between 18 and 59 years old who received the Ad26.COV2.S COVID-19 vaccine or a placebo.

The genes are TRBV19 and TRBJ1-5; 7 nucleotides match TRBD1. This CDR3 is 16 amino acids long. Germline V gene data show CDR1 as LNHDA and CDR2 as SQIVND (reference sequence). V gave up 5 bases and J gave up 2 bases; unmatched junction bases: 9. The CDR3 DNA is TGTGCCAGTAGTCAGGGGGGGCCTGGGGGCAATCAGCCCCAGCATTTT. It translates to CASSQGGPGGNQPQHF.

V and J are TRBV6-2 or TRBV6-3 and TRBJ2-5, with D tentatively TRBD1 or TRBD2 (5 bases each). CDR1 and CDR2 (germline): MNHEY, SVGEGT. The CDR3 spans 11 residues. Trimming stripped 4 bases from V and 5 bases from J, with 5 bases between. The CDR3 sequence is CASSWGETQYF. In nucleotides, the CDR3 is TGTGCCAGCAGTTGGGGGGAGACCCAGTACTTC.

The chain is built from TRBV9 and TRBJ2-2; 10 positions match TRBD2. The CDR3 has 20 amino acids. Unmatched junction bases numbered 17, after V lost 2 bases and J lost 4 bases. From germline, CDR1 is SGDLS and CDR2 YYNGEE. The CDR3 sequence: CASSVTGLAGALRGTGELFF. As DNA, the CDR3 is TGTGCCAGCAGCGTCACAGGGCTAGCGGGGGCCCTTAGGGGCACCGGGGAGCTGTTTTTT. The variable domain in full, with the rest retrieved from reference TRBV9 and TRBJ2-2, is DSGVTQTPKHLITATGQRVTLRCSPRSGDLSVYWYQQSLDQGLQFLIQYYNGEERAKGNILERFSAQQFPDLHSELNLSSLELGDSALYFCASSVTGLAGALRGTGELFFGEGSRLTVL.

This sequence joins TRBV18 and TRBJ2-3; D is unclear. The V gene's germline CDR1 is KGHSH and CDR2 LQKENI. The CDR3 runs to 15 residues. Trimming shortened V by 2 bases and J by 1 base, and 10 bases separated the two germline ends. The DNA for the CDR3 is TGTGCCAGCTCACCAAGGACCCCGGGCACAGATACGCAGTATTTT. Its protein product is CASSPRTPGTDTQYF.

This sequence joins TRBV7-2 and TRBJ2-1; TRBD2 matches 7 bases. This CDR3 is built from 15 residues. Per the germline V gene, CDR1 is SGHTA and CDR2 is FQGNSA. V gave up 4 bases and J gave up 4 bases; unmatched junction bases: 7. The CDR3 DNA follows: TGTGCCAGCAGCTCAGACGGGAGGAGATACAATGAGCAGTTCTTC. It translates to CASSSDGRRYNEQFF. The variable domain in full, with the rest retrieved from reference TRBV7-2 and TRBJ2-1, is GAGVSQSPSNKVTEKGKDVELRCDPISGHTALYWYRQSLGQGLEFLIYFQGNSAPDKSGLPSDRFSAERTGGSVSTLTIQRTQQEDSAVYLCASSSDGRRYNEQFFGPGTRLTVL.

The V and J genes are TRBV18 and TRBJ2-6, with D hard to call. Trimming shortened V by 6 bases and J by 8 bases, and 14 bases separated the two germline ends. CDR3 size: 14 residues. Germline CDR1 is KGHSH and CDR2 is LQKENI. The CDR3 DNA sequence: TGTGCCAGCTCCCTGGGCCCAGGAACCAACGTCCTGACTTTC. Its translation is CASSLGPGTNVLTF. Full variable domain (rest looked up from reference TRBV18 and TRBJ2-6): NAGVMQNPRHLVRRRGQEARLRCSPMKGHSHVYWYRQLPEEGLKFMVYLQKENIIDESGMPKERFSAEFPKEGPSILRIQQVVRGDSAAYFCASSLGPGTNVLTFGAGSRLTVL.

There are a few counts of this clone. J is TRBJ2-5 and V is TRBV6-5; 7 bases match TRBD1. Germline loops: CDR1 MNHEY, CDR2 SVGAGI. This CDR3 is built from 15 residues. V lost 0 bases and J lost 5; bases outside the gene matches: 6. Here the CDR3 DNA reads TGTGCCAGCAGTTACTCGGGCGCCAGGGGGGAGACCCAGTACTTC. This translates into CASSYSGARGETQYF.

The chain is built from TRBV30 and TRBJ1-5; 8 nucleotides match TRBD1. V dropped 3 bases and J dropped 0; count of bases not matched to a gene: 7. This CDR3 region has 16 residues. CDR1 and CDR2 (germline): GTSNPN, SVGIG (reference sequence). The CDR3 protein is CAWRPRGRGSNQPQHF. CDR3 coding DNA: TGTGCCTGGAGACCCAGGGGGCGTGGTAGCAATCAGCCCCAGCATTTT.